The 5 T cell receptor beta chains reported below all come from one sample, sequenced in a study of cytomegalovirus exposure and HLA in healthy donors (dated by TCRdb to about 2017). Library generation was performed with the immunoSEQ multiplex PCR assay. The multiplex PCR relied on a mix of 60 forward primers for TCR Vbeta segments and 13 reverse primers for TCR Jbeta segments. Held by TCRdb, this immuneACCESS table contains in-frame sequences only and omits some clones. Under half of the omission traces to an unresolved V gene where checked; the cause of the rest is unknown. The table for this sample records around 210,000 clones. Roughly 0.98% of the sample is held by the ten biggest clonotypes. The sample was PBMCs. The receptors shown here come from a woman aged 25 to 45 in good health and CMV-seropositive.

The gene calls are TRBV7-9 and TRBJ2-5, with 7 bases that match TRBD1. After removal of 3 bases from V and 2 bases from J, the junction contained 3 bases not matched to a gene. Germline lookup yields CDR1 SEHNR and CDR2 FQNEAQ (reference sequence). The CDR3 has 14 amino acids. The CDR3: CASSFDRVQETQYF. In nucleotides, the CDR3 is TGTGCCAGCAGCTTTGACAGGGTACAAGAGACCCAGTACTTC.

The chain's CDR3 is CAISDIQGSTNEQFF. The CDR3 DNA follows: TGTGCCATCAGTGACATCCAGGGATCGACAAATGAGCAGTTCTTC. The chain links TRBV10-3 to TRBJ2-1, with D perhaps matching TRBD1 (5 bases). CDR3 length equals 15 residues. Germline CDR1 and CDR2: ENHRY and SYGVKD. V lost 3 bases and J 7 bases, leaving 16 bases between the germline ends.

The rearrangement uses TRBV4-3 and TRBJ2-1; TRBD2 is a possible D gene (5 bases). The CDR3 extends over 16 amino acids. Germline lookup yields CDR1 LGHNA and CDR2 YSLEER. With 0 bases removed from V and 0 bases from J, the gap between germline ends came to 9 bases. The CDR3 protein is CASSQDQRSSYNEQFF. DNA of the CDR3: TGCGCCAGCAGCCAAGATCAGCGGAGCTCCTACAATGAGCAGTTCTTC.

V is TRBV4-2 and J is TRBJ2-7; the match to TRBD1 covers 8 bases. Per the germline V gene, CDR1 is LGHNA and CDR2 is YNFKEQ. CDR3 size: 18 residues. V lost 1 base and J lost 1; bases outside the gene matches: 12. The CDR3 sequence is CASSQVGLGQGASYEQYF. Written as DNA, the CDR3 is TGTGCCAGCAGCCAAGTCGGGTTAGGGCAGGGGGCATCCTACGAGCAGTACTTC.

The J gene is TRBJ2-3, the V gene TRBV9; 9 positions match TRBD1. Germline V gives CDR1 SGDLS, CDR2 YYNGEE. V lost 2 bases, J lost 2 bases, and 12 bases stayed unmatched. This CDR3 is 18 amino acids long. The CDR3 sequence: CASSVTLSGQGPTDTQYF. CDR3 sequence (DNA): TGTGCCAGCAGCGTCACCCTATCGGGACAGGGCCCCACAGATACGCAGTATTTT.